A few counts support the clone carrying this T cell receptor (beta chain). Its antigen is not known. Assay: immunoSEQ multiplex PCR; the TCRdb copy retains only in-frame clones and omits some. The sample has about 46,000 clones, about four fifths seen once. This entry comes from a study of T cells in localized non-small cell lung cancer. Findings and limits, study-wide: The study found T cell clonality highest in uninvolved adjacent lung, above tumor. Appearance in adjacent lung was seen for a median 57 of the top 100 tumor clones.

The ends lost 0 bases at V and 1 base at J; junction bases unmatched: 1. There are 15 residues in the CDR3. The germline CDR1 and CDR2 sequences are SGHRS and YFSETQ. The receptor was derived from a man between 40 and 70 years old with stage III lung adenocarcinoma. V gene TRBV5-1 combines with J gene TRBJ2-3; 8 bases align to TRBD1. The sequenced sample was peripheral blood mononuclear cells, obtained before any cancer treatment. The CDR3 bases are TGCGCCAGCAGCTTGGAGGGACAGGGCACAGATACGCAGTATTTT. Translating gives CASSLEGQGTDTQYF.